This T cell receptor (beta chain) was found in a study of beta chain features in type 1 diabetes. This clone showed up just a few times. Expressed TCRB transcripts were sequenced after all isolated RNA was converted to cDNA. Libraries were prepared by immunoSEQ multiplex PCR; TCRdb keeps only in-frame clonotypes and omits some of them. The sample records a few hundred thousand clones, about 10% being singletons. CDR1 and CDR2 from the germline V gene are MNHNY and SVGAGI (reference sequence). Trimming removed 3 bases from V and 7 bases from J; junction bases left unmatched: 5. This CDR3 has 13 amino acids.

The sequenced sample consisted of naive CD4+ T cells from blood. The sequence was obtained from a woman in her 30s in good health. This sequence joins TRBV6-6 and TRBJ1-2; 7 bases agree with TRBD1. The CDR3 sequence: CASSYPQGVGYTF. CDR3 in DNA: TGTGCCAGCAGTTATCCCCAGGGGGTTGGCTACACCTTC.